In this sample, the clone carrying this T cell receptor (beta chain) turned up many times. The antigen is not known. This sample is part of a study of response to subunit inactivated influenza vaccine. Overall study results and limits: Researchers suggested that each seasonal influenza vaccination recruits few new T cells.

One entry per CDR3 protein results from TCRdb running MiXCR on the RT-PCR reads. The top ten hold roughly 10% of the sample, which has approximately 310,000 distinct CDR3 sequences, just over 20% seen once. This receptor was taken from a man aged 50-75 years who received an inactivated influenza vaccine. The material sequenced was PBMCs from blood, taken approximately 20 months after vaccination.

The CDR3 DNA reads TGTGCCAGCAGCTTAGATAGCACAGATACGCAGTATTTT. Its protein is CASSLDSTDTQYF. This chain joins TRBV11-2 and TRBJ2-3, with no clear D. V dropped 0 bases and J dropped 0 bases, with 1 base sitting between them. The germline V gene encodes CDR1 SGHAT and CDR2 FQNNGV. The CDR3 loop spans 13 amino acids.